The present T cell receptor (beta chain) was sequenced within a study of cytomegalovirus exposure and HLA in healthy donors. Primers included in the PCR were 60 Vbeta and 13 Jbeta primers. Only in-frame clones appear in the TCRdb table, and some are missing; sequencing was by immunoSEQ multiplex PCR. The sample records about 140,000 clones, 75% to 80% being singletons. The CDR3 length is 15 residues. V shed 6 bases and J 10 bases; nucleotides not matched to a gene: 16. In germline, CDR1 is SNHLY, CDR2 FYNNEI. The receptor was derived from a man aged 18 to 30 in good health and CMV-seronegative. This sequence joins TRBV2 and TRBJ1-1; 8 nucleotides align to TRBD1. What was sequenced was PBMCs. The CDR3 region has the DNA TGTGCCAGCAGGACTCCGGGACAGGCCCTCCGCGGAGCTTTCTTT. Protein sequence: CASRTPGQALRGAFF.